The T cell receptor (beta chain) described here comes from a study of T cell repertoires in cytomegalovirus infection (dated by TCRdb to the late 2010s). A note on the overall study: The HLA type of each donor mattered for the analysis, because public TCR beta signatures pointed to carriage of CMV infection along with the matching HLA type.

Sequencing was performed on an Illumina HiSeq 1500. TCRdb itself trimmed the public reads at Q25 with fastp, ran MiXCR and retained productive beta chains. Identical CDR3 proteins give one entry, which carries the most common genes and DNA. The sample yields hundreds of thousands of distinct CDR3 sequences; less than 40% were counted once. Of the sample, roughly 2.8% is held by the ten largest clones. Trimming removed 8 bases from V and 0 bases from J, leaving 13 bases between the germline ends. The germline V gene supplies CDR1 SGHVT and CDR2 SQSDAQ. The cysteine opens and the phenylalanine closes a CDR3 of 14 amino acids. The only DNA kept is the CDR3, 42 bases in frame from the first base. Here is what the overall study found, with its caveats: The ex vivo response was dominated by HLA-C-restricted CMV-specific TCR beta clonotypes, which also provided the single most frequent clonotype in two of eight donors. In both this cohort and an independent cohort of 352 donors, the cumulative frequency of public TCR beta family members distinguished carriers of CMV infection plus the relevant HLA type.

A word on this clonotype: The target of this receptor is not known. The input lacks base qualities; no much larger clone sits a single base away.

The sequence is built from TRBV7-4 and TRBJ1-1; 5 matching bases give a weak D call of TRBD1. The source of this sequence is a human donor in good health (CMV status not recorded). Some clones in this sample may be carry-over from other donors' samples. Sequencing used PBMCs. The CDR3 sequence is CASALGGLNTEAFF. The base sequence is TGTGCCAGCGCCCTGGGGGGGTTGAACACTGAAGCTTTCTTT.